These 10 T cell receptor beta chains were sequenced from one sample in a study of shared clonotypes between healthy human individuals. TCRdb keeps only in-frame clones here, not all; method: immunoSEQ multiplex PCR. The sample shows 600,000 to 750,000 clones, roughly 91% of them seen only once. What was sequenced was memory CD8+ T cells from PBMCs. Documented subset: CD45RO+ cells pooled with CCR7-negative TemRA cells. The receptor source for this set is a man between 18 and 29 years old in good health. Some clones in this sample may be carry-over from other donors' samples.

The chain couples TRBV27 to TRBJ2-5; D might be TRBD2 (6 bases). Germline V gives CDR1 MNHEY, CDR2 SMNVEV (reference sequence). Trimming removed 8 bases at V and 0 bases at J, with 16 bases between. The CDR3 is made up of 15 amino acids. This CDR3 is CASAIAEEDQETQYF. The CDR3 region has the DNA TGTGCCAGCGCCATAGCGGAGGAAGACCAAGAGACCCAGTACTTC.

The chain recombines TRBV4-1 with TRBJ2-7, with a possible D match to TRBD1 (6 bases). The CDR3 is 16 residues long. Trimming cost V 4 bases and J 2 bases, with 18 bases left between them. Germline V gene sequence: CDR1 MGHRA, CDR2 YSYEKL. This CDR3 reads CASSPRTGTPTYEQYF. In DNA, the CDR3 is TGCGCCAGCAGCCCGAGAACCGGGACACCAACCTACGAGCAGTACTTC.

V gene TRBV10-1 combines with J gene TRBJ2-3, with D perhaps TRBD1 (5 bases). Germline assignment: CDR1 WNHNN and CDR2 SYGVQD (reference sequence). CDR3 size: 16 residues. V was pared by 1 base and J by 0 bases, with 11 bases between. The CDR3 reads CASSEFAGPSTDTQYF. For the CDR3, the DNA is TGCGCCAGCAGTGAGTTTGCAGGGCCCAGCACAGATACGCAGTATTTT.

Worth noting for this clone: This sample also contains other DNA sequences that code for the same CDR3. The V and J genes are TRBV7-9 and TRBJ2-7; no definite D call. Trimming took 8 bases from V and 2 from J, leaving 4 bases between them. This CDR3 has 10 residues. Germline V CDR1 and CDR2: SEHNR, FQNEAQ (reference sequence). Here the CDR3 DNA reads TGTGCCAGCGGACCCTACGAGCAGTACTTC. Translating gives CASGPYEQYF.

About this clone: It differs at one base from a far larger clone, so likely a read error. The sample has other DNA sequences that encode this CDR3 too. The chain combines TRBV9 with TRBJ2-7; D possibly corresponds to TRBD1 (5 bases). V was clipped by 3 bases and J by 3 bases, with 7 bases between them. Germline V lookup: CDR1 SGDLS, CDR2 YYNGEE. The CDR3 spans 12 residues. The CDR3 DNA follows: TGTGCCAGCAGCGCCGACAGCTACGAGCAGTACTTC. It yields the protein CASSADSYEQYF.

The CDR3 DNA sequence: TGTGCCAGCAGTGAAGGTGGAAACACCATATATTTT. It specifies CASSEGGNTIYF. The J gene is TRBJ1-3, the V gene TRBV6-1; D unclear. The V gene lost 1 base and the J gene lost 3 bases, with 1 base spanning the gap. The CDR3 spans 12 residues. Germline CDR1 and CDR2: MNHNS and SASEGT.

The chain uses TRBV29-1 and TRBJ1-1; tentative D call: TRBD1 (6 bases). V was clipped by 2 bases and J by 7 bases, with 17 bases between them. The CDR3 is 14 residues long. Germline V lookup: CDR1 SQVTM, CDR2 ANQGSEA. The CDR3 nucleotides read TGCAGCGTTGAATCTCTGGGGGCCTATATTGAAGCTTTCTTT. Its translation is CSVESLGAYIEAFF.

The J gene is TRBJ2-7, the V gene TRBV28; 11 bases match TRBD1. V trimming: 6 bases; J trimming: 4 bases; junction bases outside the gene matches: 5. The CDR3 runs 14 residues. Germline V gives CDR1 MDHEN, CDR2 SYDVKM. CDR3 amino acids: CASRIGQGAYEQYF. CDR3 DNA sequence: TGTGCCAGCAGAATCGGACAGGGGGCTTACGAGCAGTACTTC.

The chain couples TRBV10-1 to TRBJ2-7, with D possibly being TRBD1 (6 bases). Trimming stripped 9 bases from V and 0 bases from J, with 21 bases between. Germline loops: CDR1 WNHNN, CDR2 SYGVQD (reference sequence). The CDR3 contains 16 residues. CDR3 DNA: TGCGCCAGAGAGACCATGGGACACCCTGTCTCCTACGAGCAGTACTTC. It specifies CARETMGHPVSYEQYF.

The chain couples TRBV7-9 to TRBJ2-7; D gene unclear. V was cut by 2 bases and J by 1 base, with 9 bases left in between. Germline CDR1 reads SEHNR; CDR2 reads FQNEAQ (reference sequence). The CDR3 has 14 residues. CDR3: CASSLIIGSYEQYF. In DNA form, the CDR3 reads TGTGCCAGCAGCTTAATCATCGGGTCCTACGAGCAGTACTTC.